The following is a T cell receptor beta chain sequence with its context. The V and J ends lost 0 bases and 9 bases respectively, with 18 bases between them. This CDR3 comprises 16 residues. Germline V gives CDR1 MNHNS, CDR2 SASEGT. The sample originates from a study of control samples from healthy donors and cancer patients. Using immunoSEQ multiplex PCR, the repertoire was profiled, and TCRdb retains in-frame clones only, with some absent. The sample records some 140,000 clones, approximately 86% being singletons. This TCR came from a woman aged 25-40 years in good health. Sequenced material: blood. The chain has TRBV6-1 and TRBJ2-1; D possibly matches TRBD1 or TRBD2 (5 bases each). CDR3 sequence: CASSEAAAAFRGEQFF. The CDR3, as DNA: TGTGCCAGCAGTGAAGCGGCAGCGGCCTTTAGGGGTGAGCAGTTCTTC.